This TCR beta chain was obtained from a study of cytomegalovirus exposure and HLA in healthy donors. About this clone: The target antigen is unknown.

The junction had 6 bases not matched to a gene; V was cut back by 0 bases and J by 2 bases. The CDR3 length is 16 residues. Germline-derived CDR1 and CDR2 are PRHDT and FYEKMQ (reference sequence). Broader study findings: Per a prior analysis, the majority of TCR beta V segments were productive roughly 87% or roughly 30% of the time. The records held CMV serostatus as the only immune exposure information.

In the PCR, 60 Vbeta and 13 Jbeta primers were used. The protocol was immunoSEQ multiplex PCR, while the TCRdb copy is restricted to in-frame clones and leaves out a portion. Recorded here are 150,000 to 200,000 clones; the top ten clones represent 2% to 2.5%. The gene calls are TRBV13 and TRBJ1-1, with 7 bases identical to TRBD1. This clonotype was obtained from a young man in good health and CMV-seronegative. Sequencing was done on a sample of PBMCs. DNA for the CDR3: TGTGCCAGCAGCTTAGGGCTCGACAGGGAAAACACTGAAGCTTTCTTT. Encoded protein: CASSLGLDRENTEAFF.